This T cell receptor beta chain was captured in a study of blood T cell repertoires in COVID-19. Overall study context: Acute-phase and convalescent COVID-19 samples originated in the United States, Italy and Spain.

In the original processing: Amplifying reference gene primers gave estimates of nucleated cell counts. Libraries were prepared by immunoSEQ multiplex PCR; TCRdb keeps only in-frame clonotypes and omits some of them. That table furnishes V, J and clone size, whereas the DNA furnished D and trimming. The sample includes around 220,000 clones, roughly 87% seen only once; the top ten take roughly 6.3%. The sample holds one count of this clone. The CDR3 runs to 16 residues. Germline V gene lookup returns CDR1 MDHEN and CDR2 SYDVKM. J lost 7 bases, V lost 4 bases, and 16 bases had no gene match. Enrolled through a virtual design, the participants were between about 18 and 100 years of age and came from under 25 US areas.

Sequences were obtained from PBMCs or T cells enriched from blood (not recorded which). The TCR was taken from a woman in her 30s with acute COVID-19. The chain employs TRBV28 and TRBJ2-7; the match to TRBD1 covers 7 bases. The CDR3 region is CASSSRWDSREGEQYF. Here the CDR3 DNA reads TGTGCCAGCAGTTCCCGCTGGGACAGTCGAGAAGGAGAGCAGTACTTC.